The 13 T cell receptor beta chains in this list originate from one sample, sequenced in a study of T-cell reconstitution after alpha-beta-depleted transplantation in children. Overall study results and limits: Expanded graft clones numbering several hundred reportedly gave rise to alpha-beta T cells about two months after transplant.

A TCRbeta library incorporating unique molecular identifiers was prepared. TCRdb fed the PCR reads into MiXCR, producing one record per CDR3 protein. The top ten clones hold around 30% of a sample with about 32,000 distinct CDR3 sequences, 5.5% to 7% of them seen once. Their antigens remain unidentified. The source material was peripheral blood, sampled 60 days after TCRalphabeta/CD19-depleted stem cell transplant. The receptors shown here come from a child in the first two years of life who had a stem cell transplant for acute myeloid leukemia, so the T cells may come from the graft donor.

Ten or more counts support this clonotype. The rearrangement links TRBV5-1 to TRBJ2-1; TRBD2 aligns across 8 bases. The CDR3 is 15 residues long. CDR1 SGHRS and CDR2 YFSETQ come from the germline V gene. V trimming: 2 bases; J trimming: 8 bases; junction bases outside the gene matches: 9. The CDR3: CASSFGPGGPYEQFF. CDR3 DNA: TGCGCCAGCAGCTTCGGACCGGGAGGGCCCTATGAGCAGTTCTTC.

This clonotype was seen repeatedly, ten times or more. The rearrangement links TRBV2 to TRBJ2-6; no clear D gene. Trimming removed 3 bases at V and 0 bases at J, with 6 bases between. This CDR3 is built from 15 residues. The germline V gene encodes CDR1 SNHLY and CDR2 FYNNEI. Here the CDR3 reads CASSERGSGANVLTF. CDR3 DNA: TGTGCCAGCAGTGAGAGAGGCTCTGGGGCCAACGTCCTGACTTTC.

In this sample, this clonotype turned up many times. The chain employs TRBV7-9 and TRBJ2-2, with D perhaps TRBD1 or TRBD2 (6 bases each). Germline V gene data show CDR1 as SEHNR and CDR2 as FQNEAQ (reference sequence). Trimming stripped 7 bases from V and 5 bases from J, with 14 bases between. The CDR3 extends over 14 amino acids. The CDR3 DNA reads as TGTGCCAGCAACGGGGGCCGGAGAACCGGGGAGCTGTTTTTT. This sequence encodes CASNGGRRTGELFF.

This clonotype was observed many times. The chain uses TRBV4-3 and TRBJ2-7, with D possibly being TRBD1 (5 bases). Looked up from germline, CDR1 is LGHNA and CDR2 is YSLEER. The CDR3 spans 14 residues. The germline V and J ends were trimmed by 1 base and 5 bases, with 12 bases remaining between them. Written as DNA, the CDR3 is TGCGCCAGCAGCCAAGGATACAGGCTCCACGAGCAGTACTTC. Encoded protein: CASSQGYRLHEQYF.

This clonotype was counted ten times or more. The chain joins TRBV12-3 or TRBV12-4 to TRBJ1-1; D gene ambiguous. This CDR3 has 15 amino acids. The V end lost 10 bases, the J end lost 8 bases, and 26 bases lay between the germline ends. This CDR3 reads CATYRGQPDPFEAFF. The CDR3 DNA follows: TGTGCCACCTACCGAGGGCAGCCCGACCCATTCGAAGCTTTCTTT.

V gene TRBV27 combines with J gene TRBJ1-1; 7 positions agree with TRBD1. Germline V gene data show CDR1 as MNHEY and CDR2 as SMNVEV (reference sequence). The CDR3 is 14 amino acids. V was pared by 6 bases and J by 3 bases, with 7 bases of the junction left unmatched. The CDR3 loop is CASSPKGADTEAFF. The CDR3 region has the DNA TGTGCCAGCAGCCCTAAGGGGGCGGACACTGAAGCTTTCTTT.

This clonotype was seen many times. The chain couples TRBV20-1 to TRBJ1-2; D uncertain. Trimming stripped 6 bases from V and 10 bases from J, with 9 bases between. The germline V gene encodes CDR1 DFQATT and CDR2 SNEGSKA (reference sequence). This CDR3 is 9 amino acids long. The CDR3 spells CSANGYYTF. In DNA, the CDR3 is TGCAGTGCCAACGGATACTACACCTTC.

This clonotype was counted many times. This chain uses TRBV7-6 with TRBJ2-2; D is ambiguous. The CDR3 consists of 13 residues. The V and J ends lost 3 bases and 1 base respectively, with 3 bases between them. Germline CDR1 reads SGHVS; CDR2 reads FNYEAQ. The CDR3 protein is CASSFVNTGELFF. DNA of the CDR3: TGTGCCAGCAGCTTCGTGAACACCGGGGAGCTGTTTTTT.

This clonotype was counted at least ten times. The rearrangement links TRBV6-2 or TRBV6-3 to TRBJ1-5; D ambiguous. The germline gives CDR1 MNHEY, CDR2 SVGEGT. The CDR3 loop spans 12 amino acids. Trimming shortened V by 6 bases and J by 12 bases, and 15 bases separated the two germline ends. This CDR3 reads CASSSRPVGQHF. CDR3 nucleotides: TGTGCCAGCAGCTCGCGACCAGTAGGCCAGCATTTT.

This clonotype came up many times. This sequence joins TRBV5-1 and TRBJ2-7; D is unclear. The CDR3 has 12 residues. V shed 4 bases and J shed 6 bases, with 11 bases lying between them. Germline CDR1 is SGHRS and CDR2 is YFSETQ. In DNA form, the CDR3 reads TGCGCCAGCAGCCTTGGGGATCCCGAGCAGTACTTC. It translates to CASSLGDPEQYF. The full variable domain, rest sourced from reference TRBV5-1 and TRBJ2-7, is KAGVTQTPRYLIKTRGQQVTLSCSPISGHRSVSWYQQTPGQGLQFLFEYFSETQRNKGNFPGRFSGRQFSNSRSEMNVSTLELGDSALYLCASSLGDPEQYFGPGTRLTVT.

This clonotype was seen repeatedly, ten times or more. The J gene is TRBJ2-2, the V gene TRBV10-3, with 9 bases matching TRBD1. With V trimmed by 4 bases and J by 5 bases, 5 bases remained unmatched. CDR3 size: 15 residues. Germline V gives CDR1 ENHRY, CDR2 SYGVKD. The CDR3 protein is CAISGDRDRTGELFF. In DNA, the CDR3 is TGTGCCATCAGTGGGGACAGGGATCGAACCGGGGAGCTGTTTTTT.

This clonotype was seen many times. The gene calls are TRBV7-9 and TRBJ2-7; D uncertain. Looked up from germline, CDR1 is SEHNR and CDR2 is FQNEAQ (reference sequence). V gave up 0 bases and J gave up 4 bases, with 4 bases separating them. The CDR3 totals 12 residues. In nucleotides, the CDR3 is TGTGCCAGCAGCTTAGCCGAATACGAGCAGTACTTC. It codes for CASSLAEYEQYF.

The table lists this clonotype with many counts. This rearrangement joins TRBV15 to TRBJ2-3; D is uncertain. Per germline, CDR1 LNHNV and CDR2 YYDKDF (reference sequence). This CDR3 region has 11 residues. The V end lost 11 bases, the J end lost 0 bases, and 6 bases lay between the germline ends. CDR3: CASGSTDTQYF. As DNA, the CDR3 is TGTGCCTCCGGGAGCACAGATACGCAGTATTTT. Variable domain in full (rest from reference TRBV15 and TRBJ2-3): DAMVIQNPRYQVTQFGKPVTLSCSQTLNHNVMYWYQQKSSQAPKLLFHYYDKDFNNEADTPDNFQSRRPNTSFCFLDIRSPGLGDTAMYLCASGSTDTQYFGPGTRLTVL.